The 17 T cell receptor beta chains reported below all come from one sample, sequenced in a study of blood T cell repertoires in COVID-19. TCRdb's table, derived via immunoSEQ multiplex PCR, lists solely in-frame clones and lacks some. This table holds roughly 150,000 clones, 85% to 90% found once. What was sequenced was peripheral blood. These receptors all come from a woman in her thirties or forties with acute or convalescent COVID-19.

This chain links TRBV5-6 with TRBJ2-7, with D uncertain. Germline CDR1 reads SGHDT; CDR2 reads YYEEEE. Trimming took 4 bases from V and 2 from J, leaving 10 bases between them. The CDR3 is 13 amino acids. The CDR3 bases are TGTGCCAGCAGCCGTGAGTTCACCTACGAGCAGTACTTC. Protein: CASSREFTYEQYF.

V is TRBV4-1 and J is TRBJ1-4, with no clear D. CDR3 length equals 14 residues. The germline V gene encodes CDR1 MGHRA and CDR2 YSYEKL. V gave up 1 base and J gave up 8 bases, with 11 bases separating them. CDR3 DNA: TGCGCCAGCAGCCAAGTATCCAGCGGGGAAAAACTGTTTTTT. It yields the protein CASSQVSSGEKLFF.

The genes are TRBV23-1 and TRBJ2-7; 7 nucleotides align to TRBD1. TRBV23-1 is an open reading frame, and its role is uncertain. Trimming removed 4 bases from V and 1 base from J; junction bases left unmatched: 13. The CDR3 is 17 residues long. CDR3 protein: CASSPATGQDNSYEQYF. CDR3 nucleotide sequence: TGCGCCAGCAGTCCAGCTACCGGACAGGACAATTCCTACGAGCAGTACTTC.

The chain links TRBV2 to TRBJ2-2; 10 bases map to TRBD2. This CDR3 region has 17 residues. The germline CDR1 and CDR2 sequences are SNHLY and FYNNEI. V lost 5 bases, J lost 1 base, and 7 bases stayed unmatched. CDR3 sequence (DNA): TGTGCCAGCAGTCGATTAGCGGGGGGCCGGAACACCGGGGAGCTGTTTTTT. Its translation: CASSRLAGGRNTGELFF.

This clone came up once. V gene TRBV21-1 combines with J gene TRBJ1-1; the DNA was not compared with TRBD1, the D call given in the table. TRBV21-1 is reported as a pseudogene. The CDR3 contains 19 residues. CDR3 sequence (DNA): TGTGCCAGCACCAGACTTGTCGGGACAGGGGGACCGGGGTACACTGAAGCTTTCTTT. As protein: CASTRLVGTGGPGYTEAFF.

The V gene is TRBV6-5, the J gene TRBJ2-3; 12 bases line up with TRBD2. Germline CDR1 MNHEY, CDR2 SVGAGI. The CDR3 is 16 residues long. Trimming cost V 1 base and J 5 bases; bases outside gene matches: 4. The CDR3 sequence: CASSYWTSGDVDTQYF. The DNA for the CDR3 is TGTGCCAGCAGTTACTGGACTAGCGGGGATGTAGATACGCAGTATTTT.

The genes are TRBV5-8 and TRBJ2-4, with TRBD2 matching 8 bases. The V and J ends lost 5 bases and 6 bases, in that order; junction bases with no gene match: 4. This CDR3 has 13 residues. CDR1 SGHTS and CDR2 YDEGEE come from the germline V gene. The CDR3: CASRLGGGNIQYF. The CDR3 DNA is TGTGCCAGCAGACTCGGGGGGGGAAACATTCAGTACTTC.

The chain uses TRBV18 and TRBJ2-7; maybe TRBD2 (6 bases). This CDR3 is 17 amino acids long. V gave up 2 bases and J gave up 0 bases, with 17 bases separating them. Germline values: CDR1 KGHSH, CDR2 LQKENI. DNA of the CDR3: TGTGCCAGCTCACCAAACCAACCAGGGACTCTCTCCTACGAGCAGTACTTC. Amino acids: CASSPNQPGTLSYEQYF.

The genes are TRBV7-9 and TRBJ2-3; unclear D gene. The germline V and J ends were trimmed by 4 bases and 3 bases, with 5 bases remaining between them. There are 12 residues in the CDR3. Germline CDR1 reads SEHNR; CDR2 reads FQNEAQ (reference sequence). The CDR3 DNA is TGTGCCAGCAGCTCCAAAACAGATACGCAGTATTTT. It codes for CASSSKTDTQYF.

V is TRBV13 and J is TRBJ2-4, with a possible D match to TRBD1 (5 bases). Germline lookup yields CDR1 PRHDT and CDR2 FYEKMQ (reference sequence). Trimming pared 0 bases from V and 6 bases from J, leaving 12 bases between. The CDR3 length is 15 residues. CDR3: CASSLGRQGLNIQYF. The CDR3, as DNA: TGTGCCAGCAGCTTAGGCCGTCAGGGATTAAACATTCAGTACTTC.

The chain joins TRBV28 to TRBJ2-1; 9 nucleotides line up with TRBD2. The CDR3 length is 16 residues. J gave up 6 bases and V 5 bases, and 11 bases lay outside the gene matches. Germline V gene data show CDR1 as MDHEN and CDR2 as SYDVKM. The CDR3 nucleotides read TGTGCCAGCAGTCCTGAAGGCCTAGCGGGGACCAATGAGCAGTTCTTC. It translates to CASSPEGLAGTNEQFF.

This sequence joins TRBV27 and TRBJ2-7; 8 bases are shared with TRBD2. This CDR3 has 16 amino acids. The germline CDR1 and CDR2 sequences are MNHEY and SMNVEV (reference sequence). The junction had 9 bases not matched to a gene; V was cut back by 1 base and J by 4 bases. CDR3 in amino acids: CASSLFSAGGKYEQYF. CDR3 DNA: TGTGCCAGCAGTTTATTCTCGGCGGGGGGCAAATACGAGCAGTACTTC.

The rearrangement joins TRBV7-9 to TRBJ2-5, with 8 bases aligning to TRBD2. This CDR3 is 15 amino acids long. The germline V gene has CDR1 SEHNR and CDR2 FQNEAQ (reference sequence). V was clipped by 2 bases and J by 5 bases; unmatched bases: 7. The CDR3 protein is CASSLSGLGNETQYF. The CDR3 nucleotides are TGTGCCAGCAGCTTATCGGGACTAGGGAACGAGACCCAGTACTTC.

V usage is TRBV7-8 and J usage is TRBJ2-2; 11 nucleotides agree with TRBD2. CDR3 size: 17 residues. V was clipped by 5 bases and J by 4 bases; unmatched bases: 9. CDR1 and CDR2 from the germline V gene are SGHVS and FQNEAQ. CDR3 coding DNA: TGTGCCAGCAGCAACCTACTAGCGGGAGTATTCACCGGGGAGCTGTTTTTT. Amino acid sequence: CASSNLLAGVFTGELFF.

The V gene is TRBV24-1, the J gene TRBJ2-2, with D tentatively TRBD1 (5 bases). The germline CDR1 and CDR2 sequences are KGHDR and SFDVKD. The V end was cut by 9 bases, the J end by 4 bases, with 14 bases between. The CDR3 sequence is 14 residues long. CDR3 amino acids: CATGAIRSTGELFF. The DNA of the CDR3 is TGTGCCACCGGGGCGATAAGGTCCACCGGGGAGCTGTTTTTT.

This chain connects TRBV5-4 to TRBJ2-3, with 14 bases matching TRBD2. The CDR3 runs 16 residues. Germline V lookup: CDR1 SGHNT, CDR2 YYREEE (reference sequence). The trim removed 6 bases at V and 0 bases at J, leaving 3 bases unmatched. The CDR3 region is CASNRLAGGSTDTQYF. As DNA, the CDR3 is TGTGCCAGCAACCGACTAGCGGGGGGGAGCACAGATACGCAGTATTTT.

The V gene is TRBV5-4, the J gene TRBJ2-2, with 10 positions matching TRBD2. V was clipped by 3 bases and J by 3 bases; unmatched bases: 2. CDR3 size: 15 residues. Germline V gene lookup returns CDR1 SGHNT and CDR2 YYREEE (reference sequence). CDR3 residues: CASSSLAGDTGELFF. CDR3 coding DNA: TGTGCCAGCAGCTCCCTAGCGGGGGACACCGGGGAGCTGTTTTTT.